These 22 T cell receptor beta chains originate from one sample sequenced in a study of blood T cell repertoires in COVID-19. The data were produced by immunoSEQ multiplex PCR, yet TCRdb's version contains in-frame clones alone and is incomplete. The table shows more than 200,000 clones, with roughly 90% occurring only once. Sequencing input: peripheral blood. Receptors originate from an older woman with acute or convalescent COVID-19.

CDR3 DNA: TGTGCCAGCAGCCAAAGGGGGAGTCGAGAGACGCAGTATTTT. This translates into CASSQRGSRETQYF. This chain links TRBV3-1 (or the pseudogene TRBV3-2) with TRBJ2-3, with D maybe TRBD1 (6 bases). V lost 2 bases, J lost 9 bases, and 15 bases lay in between. The CDR3 sequence is 14 residues long. Germline values: CDR1 LGHDT, CDR2 YNNKEL (reference sequence).

The chain has TRBV5-5 and TRBJ2-5, with D unclear. CDR3 length equals 15 residues. V lost 5 bases to trimming and J lost 0 bases, with 14 bases between them. Germline CDR1 SGHKS, CDR2 YYEKEE (reference sequence). The CDR3 nucleotides are TGTGCCAGCAGGCCTAGGTTGTCGTACCAAGAGACCCAGTACTTC. Protein: CASRPRLSYQETQYF.

The rearrangement joins TRBV5-1 to TRBJ2-2; tentative D call: TRBD1 (6 bases). CDR3 size: 16 residues. The germline CDR1 and CDR2 sequences are SGHRS and YFSETQ. V dropped 0 bases and J dropped 6 bases, with 15 bases sitting between them. The CDR3 spells CASSLDGTMNPGELFF. The CDR3, as DNA: TGCGCCAGCAGCTTGGACGGGACAATGAATCCCGGGGAGCTGTTTTTT.

V and J are TRBV28 and TRBJ1-2; 10 bases fit TRBD1. V was pared by 7 bases and J by 3 bases, with 8 bases of the junction left unmatched. Germline values: CDR1 MDHEN, CDR2 SYDVKM. The CDR3 extends over 15 amino acids. The CDR3 bases are TGTGCCAGCACCAAAGCTGGGACAGGGGACTATGGCTACACCTTC. This sequence encodes CASTKAGTGDYGYTF.

The CDR3 is CASSPPDREQETQYF. Here the CDR3 DNA reads TGTGCCAGCAGCCCCCCGGACAGGGAACAAGAGACCCAGTACTTC. V is TRBV28 and J is TRBJ2-5; 8 bases are a match to TRBD1. The CDR3 consists of 15 residues. J lost 2 bases, V lost 6 bases, and 8 bases had no gene match. From germline, CDR1 is MDHEN and CDR2 SYDVKM.

V gene TRBV20-1 combines with J gene TRBJ1-2, with 7 positions matching TRBD1. Germline V gene data show CDR1 as DFQATT and CDR2 as SNEGSKA (reference sequence). With V trimmed by 3 bases and J by 4 bases, 2 bases remained unmatched. This CDR3 has 12 amino acids. CDR3 in DNA: TGCAGTGCTAGTGGGGACAGCTATGGCTACACCTTC. Translation: CSASGDSYGYTF.

The V gene is TRBV12-3 or TRBV12-4, the J gene TRBJ1-2, with D hard to call. The V gene lost 1 base and the J gene lost 2 bases, with 5 bases spanning the gap. The CDR3 is 13 residues long. This CDR3 is CASSLGQNYGYTF. CDR3 DNA sequence: TGTGCCAGCAGTTTAGGGCAGAACTATGGCTACACCTTC.

This clone came up once. V and J are TRBV19 and TRBJ2-2; 8 bases fit TRBD2. This CDR3 region has 14 residues. Germline assignment: CDR1 LNHDA and CDR2 SQIVND (reference sequence). The ends lost 8 bases at V and 5 bases at J; junction bases unmatched: 7. CDR3 in amino acids: CASANQRGTGELFF. The CDR3 DNA sequence: TGTGCCAGTGCTAACCAGCGGGGGACCGGGGAGCTGTTTTTT.

The gene calls are TRBV4-3 and TRBJ1-5, with D maybe TRBD1 (5 bases). The germline gives CDR1 LGHNA, CDR2 YSLEER. V shed 4 bases and J shed 6 bases, with 13 bases lying between them. This CDR3 region has 14 residues. The CDR3 DNA reads TGCGCCAGCAGCCCTAGTCAGGGTCGTCAGCCCCAGCATTTT. This sequence encodes CASSPSQGRQPQHF.

The CDR3 DNA reads as TGTGCCAGCTCATCTTACCCGACAGGGATCGGCTACACCTTC. Translation gives CASSSYPTGIGYTF. This sequence joins TRBV18 and TRBJ1-2, with 7 bases that match TRBD1. V was clipped by 5 bases and J by 8 bases; unmatched bases: 11. The CDR3 spans 14 residues. The V gene's germline CDR1 is KGHSH and CDR2 LQKENI.

This sequence joins TRBV9 and TRBJ2-5; tentatively, D is TRBD1 (6 bases). The length of the CDR3 is 15 residues. Trimming left V 5 bases short and J 2 bases short, with 16 bases between. Germline V gene lookup returns CDR1 SGDLS and CDR2 YYNGEE. Written as DNA, the CDR3 is TGTGCCAGCAGTCCCGGACAGCCTTTACAAGAGACCCAGTACTTC. Protein product: CASSPGQPLQETQYF. The full variable domain, rest sourced from reference TRBV9 and TRBJ2-5, is DSGVTQTPKHLITATGQRVTLRCSPRSGDLSVYWYQQSLDQGLQFLIQYYNGEERAKGNILERFSAQQFPDLHSELNLSSLELGDSALYFCASSPGQPLQETQYFGPGTRLLVL.

The V gene is TRBV5-1, the J gene TRBJ1-2; TRBD1 agrees at 7 bases. J lost 5 bases, V lost 2 bases, and 9 bases had no gene match. Germline CDR1 SGHRS, CDR2 YFSETQ. The CDR3 has 15 residues. DNA for the CDR3: TGCGCCAGCAGCTTAAACCCCGGGACAGAGTATGGCTACACCTTC. Its protein is CASSLNPGTEYGYTF.

The chain has TRBV5-4 and TRBJ1-4; TRBD1 is a possible D gene (6 bases). Trimming cost V 2 bases and J 3 bases, with 11 bases left between them. Per germline, CDR1 SGHNT and CDR2 YYREEE (reference sequence). CDR3 length equals 15 residues. The CDR3 sequence: CASSFGGASNEKLFF. CDR3 coding DNA: TGTGCCAGCAGCTTCGGGGGGGCCTCTAATGAAAAACTGTTTTTT.

The chain employs TRBV5-1 and TRBJ2-5; D possibly corresponds to TRBD2 (6 bases). V dropped 0 bases and J dropped 3 bases, with 12 bases sitting between them. The CDR3 is 15 amino acids. The germline V gene has CDR1 SGHRS and CDR2 YFSETQ. CDR3 in DNA: TGCGCCAGCAGCTTGGGAGGAGGGACTGAAGAGACCCAGTACTTC. It translates to CASSLGGGTEETQYF.

The chain uses TRBV28 and TRBJ1-1; D is possibly TRBD1 (5 bases). Deletions cut 2 bases from V and 4 bases from J, with 14 bases between. CDR1 and CDR2 from the germline V gene are MDHEN and SYDVKM. This CDR3 contains 15 residues. The CDR3 here is CASSLDSGGGTEAFF. The CDR3 region has the DNA TGTGCCAGCAGTTTAGATTCCGGGGGAGGCACTGAAGCTTTCTTT.

This sequence joins TRBV9 and TRBJ2-5; TRBD1 aligns across 11 bases. Unmatched junction bases numbered 11, after V lost 6 bases and J lost 1 base. The CDR3 covers 17 residues. Germline V gene lookup returns CDR1 SGDLS and CDR2 YYNGEE. The CDR3 loop is CASTPGVGTGGQETQYF. CDR3 bases: TGTGCCAGCACCCCTGGAGTTGGGACAGGGGGCCAAGAGACCCAGTACTTC.

This clone was counted many times. The V call is TRBV13, the J call TRBJ2-1; 8 bases are shared with TRBD2. The J segment lost 10 bases and the V segment lost 4 bases, leaving 21 bases of the junction unmatched. The CDR3 runs 18 residues. The germline gives CDR1 PRHDT, CDR2 FYEKMQ (reference sequence). The CDR3 DNA reads as TGTGCCAGCAGCTCCCCATCCCATACTAGCGGTAGGCCGGAGGAGCAGTTCTTC. Protein: CASSSPSHTSGRPEEQFF.

The chain carries TRBV4-3 and TRBJ1-2; D is uncertain. Deletions cut 3 bases from V and 1 base from J, with 12 bases between. Germline CDR1 is LGHNA and CDR2 is YSLEER. This CDR3 region has 15 residues. The CDR3 sequence: CASSHYTSVNYGYTF. The CDR3 DNA follows: TGCGCCAGCAGCCACTACACTAGCGTTAACTATGGCTACACCTTC.

The chain uses TRBV4-2 and TRBJ1-6, with 10 bases matching TRBD1. Germline CDR1 LGHNA, CDR2 YNFKEQ. The length of the CDR3 is 19 residues. The J segment lost 10 bases and the V segment lost 1 base, leaving 16 bases of the junction unmatched. CDR3 amino acids: CASSQALTRADRGQSPLHF. The CDR3 bases are TGTGCCAGCAGCCAAGCGCTTACCAGAGCAGACAGGGGGCAATCACCCCTCCACTTT.

To note about this clone: The same CDR3 also results from other DNA sequences found in this sample. The V call is TRBV5-5, the J call TRBJ1-4; D gene uncertain. Germline-derived CDR1 and CDR2 are SGHKS and YYEKEE (reference sequence). The CDR3 covers 12 residues. Trimming took off 2 bases at V and 5 bases at J, with 4 bases between the two ends. CDR3 sequence (DNA): TGTGCCAGCAGCTTTCTCAATGAAAAACTGTTTTTT. It encodes CASSFLNEKLFF.

The rearrangement joins TRBV19 to TRBJ1-4; D is ambiguous. Germline loops: CDR1 LNHDA, CDR2 SQIVND (reference sequence). V lost 3 bases to trimming and J lost 4 bases, with 9 bases between them. The CDR3 has 14 amino acids. CDR3: CASSITGLNEKLFF. In DNA, the CDR3 is TGTGCCAGTAGTATCACTGGGCTTAATGAAAAACTGTTTTTT.

CDR3 in amino acids: CASSSKGQLDTEAFF. CDR3 DNA: TGTGCCAGCAGCTCGAAGGGACAGCTCGACACTGAAGCTTTCTTT. This rearrangement joins TRBV5-4 to TRBJ1-1; 7 bases map to TRBD1. The trim removed 3 bases at V and 3 bases at J, leaving 8 bases unmatched. The CDR3 extends over 15 amino acids. The V gene's germline CDR1 is SGHNT and CDR2 YYREEE (reference sequence).